One sample yielded the 27 T cell receptor beta chains listed below, sequenced in a study of blood T cell repertoires in COVID-19. Assay: immunoSEQ multiplex PCR; the TCRdb copy retains only in-frame clones and omits some. The sample records roughly 170,000 clones, about 83% being singletons. Sequenced: peripheral blood. Receptors originate from a woman between 18 and 29 years old who had recovered from COVID-19.

The V call is TRBV6-6, the J call TRBJ1-6, with D possibly being TRBD1 (6 bases). CDR3 length equals 13 residues. Germline lookup yields CDR1 MNHNY and CDR2 SVGAGI (reference sequence). The V and J ends lost 6 bases and 8 bases respectively, with 11 bases between them. The CDR3 DNA is TGTGCCAGCAGGCCAGGGGTACATTCACCCCTCCACTTT. Its protein product is CASRPGVHSPLHF.

This clone was seen just once. The genes are TRBV19 and TRBJ2-1; the D gene is possibly TRBD2 (6 bases). V lost 7 bases and J lost 0, with 16 bases in between. Per germline, CDR1 LNHDA and CDR2 SQIVND (reference sequence). The CDR3 is 16 residues long. The CDR3 loop reads CASTDSGQYSYNEQFF. The CDR3 coding sequence is TGTGCCAGTACCGATAGCGGTCAATACTCCTACAATGAGCAGTTCTTC.

About this clone: The sample carries other DNA sequences with the same CDR3. V gene TRBV7-3 combines with J gene TRBJ1-1; 7 nucleotides align to TRBD1. V was pared by 6 bases and J by 3 bases, with 4 bases of the junction left unmatched. The germline V gene has CDR1 SGHTA and CDR2 FQGTGA. The CDR3 sequence is 13 residues long. CDR3 protein: CASSSDRDTEAFF. The CDR3 DNA is TGTGCCAGCAGTTCCGACAGGGACACTGAAGCTTTCTTT. The full variable domain, with the rest looked up from reference TRBV7-3 and TRBJ1-1, is GAGVSQTPSNKVTEKGKYVELRCDPISGHTALYWYRQSLGQGPEFLIYFQGTGAADDSGLPNDRFFAVRPEGSVSTLKIQRTERGDSAVYLCASSSDRDTEAFFGQGTRLTVV.

V is TRBV19 and J is TRBJ2-1, with 7 bases lining up with TRBD2. Germline V lookup: CDR1 LNHDA, CDR2 SQIVND (reference sequence). Trimming took 3 bases from V and 5 from J; bases not matched to a gene: 7. CDR3 size: 15 residues. The CDR3 is CASSIRDYGNNEQFF. The DNA of the CDR3 is TGTGCCAGTAGTATCCGGGACTACGGGAACAATGAGCAGTTCTTC.

The CDR3 nucleotides read TGTGCCAGCGACTTACAACTAGCTGGCGAGCAGTTCTTC. This gives the protein CASDLQLAGEQFF. This chain connects TRBV12-3 or TRBV12-4 to TRBJ2-1; D is perhaps TRBD2 (6 bases). Between the trimmed V and J ends, which lost 8 bases and 10 bases, there was a span of 18 bases. The CDR3 consists of 13 residues.

The chain employs TRBV27 and TRBJ2-7; 8 nucleotides line up with TRBD1. Germline values: CDR1 MNHEY, CDR2 SMNVEV (reference sequence). The trim removed 3 bases at V and 3 bases at J, leaving 10 bases unmatched. This CDR3 has 16 residues. The CDR3 sequence: CASSFDGQGWIYEQYF. The CDR3 DNA reads TGTGCCAGCAGTTTCGACGGACAGGGTTGGATCTACGAGCAGTACTTC.

The rearrangement joins TRBV25-1 to TRBJ1-2; 8 nucleotides line up with TRBD1. Germline-derived CDR1 and CDR2 are MGHDK and SYGVNS. After removal of 5 bases from V and 0 bases from J, the junction contained 8 bases not matched to a gene. The CDR3 sequence is 16 residues long. The chain's CDR3 is CASSNNRGAANYGYTF. DNA for the CDR3: TGTGCCAGCAGTAATAACAGGGGGGCGGCTAACTATGGCTACACCTTC.

V usage is TRBV12-5 and J usage is TRBJ2-1; 13 bases align to TRBD2. This CDR3 is built from 19 residues. Germline V gene data show CDR1 as LGHNT and CDR2 as FRNRAP. Trimming at V came to 0 bases and at J to 4 bases, leaving 9 bases not matched to a gene. The CDR3 protein is CASGLVLAGGQIRYNEQFF. The CDR3 nucleotides are TGTGCTAGTGGTTTGGTACTAGCGGGGGGGCAAATAAGATACAATGAGCAGTTCTTC.

This clone showed up just a few times. J is TRBJ2-7 and V is TRBV5-1, with D possibly TRBD2 on 7 matching bases. Germline V gives CDR1 SGHRS, CDR2 YFSETQ. Trimming pared 1 base from V and 5 bases from J, leaving 10 bases between. This CDR3 comprises 13 residues. CDR3 amino acids: CASSLPGGDEQYF. In nucleotides, the CDR3 is TGCGCCAGCAGCTTGCCGGGGGGCGACGAGCAGTACTTC.

The CDR3 protein is CASSYTADTQYF. CDR3 nucleotide sequence: TGTGCCAGCAGTTACACGGCAGATACGCAGTATTTT. The chain combines TRBV6-6 with TRBJ2-3; D call uncertain. V was shortened by 2 bases and J by 4 bases, with 4 bases between the two germline ends. The germline V gene has CDR1 MNHNY and CDR2 SVGAGI (reference sequence). The CDR3 loop spans 12 amino acids.

The chain recombines TRBV13 with TRBJ2-7; no reliable D call. Trimming removed 4 bases at V and 6 bases at J, with 19 bases between. The CDR3 loop spans 15 amino acids. Germline values: CDR1 PRHDT, CDR2 FYEKMQ (reference sequence). In nucleotides, the CDR3 is TGTGCCAGCAGCTCCTCTAGATCGGGTTCGCCCGAGCAGTACGTC. It yields the protein CASSSSRSGSPEQYV.

This sequence joins TRBV18 and TRBJ2-3; TRBD2 aligns across 10 bases. The CDR3 runs 18 residues. Germline V gives CDR1 KGHSH, CDR2 LQKENI. V trimming: 2 bases; J trimming: 4 bases; junction bases outside the gene matches: 12. The CDR3 loop reads CASSPGSTSGKFSDTQYF. The CDR3 DNA sequence: TGTGCCAGCTCACCAGGTAGTACTAGCGGGAAGTTTTCAGATACGCAGTATTTT.

The rearrangement uses TRBV1 and TRBJ1-4. TRBV1 has pseudogene status. The CDR3 is made up of 15 amino acids. CDR3 amino acids: CTSSHRDIGREKLFF. The DNA for the CDR3 is TGCACCAGCAGCCATCGGGACATCGGGAGGGAAAAACTGTTTTTT.

The rearrangement links TRBV5-1 to TRBJ2-5; 12 bases fit TRBD2. This CDR3 contains 14 residues. Germline CDR1 and CDR2: SGHRS and YFSETQ. After removal of 5 bases from V and 5 bases from J, the junction contained 4 bases not matched to a gene. This CDR3 is CASRLAGGRETQYF. In nucleotides, the CDR3 is TGCGCCAGCAGGCTAGCGGGAGGGCGGGAGACCCAGTACTTC. The entire variable domain, with the rest obtained from reference TRBV5-1 and TRBJ2-5, is as follows: KAGVTQTPRYLIKTRGQQVTLSCSPISGHRSVSWYQQTPGQGLQFLFEYFSETQRNKGNFPGRFSGRQFSNSRSEMNVSTLELGDSALYLCASRLAGGRETQYFGPGTRLLVL.

V and J are TRBV20-1 and TRBJ1-1; D might be TRBD1 (5 bases). V gave up 2 bases and J gave up 6 bases, with 7 bases separating them. This CDR3 is built from 11 residues. From germline, CDR1 is DFQATT and CDR2 SNEGSKA (reference sequence). The CDR3 sequence is CSARQGSEAFF. The CDR3 DNA reads as TGCAGTGCTAGACAGGGATCTGAAGCTTTCTTT.

The V call is TRBV7-6, the J call TRBJ2-2; D remains ambiguous. The CDR3 is 11 residues long. CDR1 and CDR2 (germline): SGHVS, FNYEAQ. Trimming took off 4 bases at V and 5 bases at J, with 2 bases between the two ends. This CDR3 reads CASSSTGELFF. Written as DNA, the CDR3 is TGTGCCAGCAGCTCAACCGGGGAGCTGTTTTTT.

The chain carries TRBV19 and TRBJ1-1; 8 bases match TRBD1. Trimming cost V 5 bases and J 2 bases; bases outside gene matches: 4. The CDR3 covers 14 residues. From germline, CDR1 is LNHDA and CDR2 SQIVND (reference sequence). CDR3 bases: TGTGCCAGTAGTCAACAGGGGGGCAACACTGAAGCTTTCTTT. Protein: CASSQQGGNTEAFF.

The V call is TRBV10-3, the J call TRBJ2-1, with 8 bases aligning to TRBD2. This CDR3 region has 16 residues. The V segment lost 2 bases and the J segment 0 bases; nucleotides outside the gene matches: 3. Germline-derived CDR1 and CDR2 are ENHRY and SYGVKD. The CDR3 nucleotides are TGTGCCATCAGTGAGACTAGCGGATACTCCTACAATGAGCAGTTCTTC. Translating gives CAISETSGYSYNEQFF.

The chain uses TRBV7-3 and TRBJ2-1; the match to TRBD2 covers 12 bases. CDR3 length: 15 residues. With 5 bases clipped from V and 8 bases from J, the junction kept 7 bases outside the gene matches. Germline CDR1 SGHTA, CDR2 FQGTGA. The CDR3 region has the DNA TGTGCCAGCAGCCTGTCTAGCGGGAGGGCCCATGAGCAGTTCTTC. Translating it yields CASSLSSGRAHEQFF.

The J gene is TRBJ2-1, the V gene TRBV11-3, with 7 nucleotides matching TRBD1. The CDR3 sequence is 17 residues long. Germline assignment: CDR1 SGHNT and CDR2 YENEEA. J lost 7 bases, V lost 4 bases, and 16 bases had no gene match. The CDR3 reads CASSSRGGQGVGNEQFF. CDR3 in DNA: TGTGCCAGCAGCTCGAGGGGTGGGCAGGGGGTTGGGAATGAGCAGTTCTTC.

The rearrangement uses TRBV7-9 and TRBJ1-1; 9 bases map to TRBD1. Germline values: CDR1 SEHNR, CDR2 FQNEAQ (reference sequence). V lost 4 bases and J lost 1; bases outside the gene matches: 4. The length of the CDR3 is 15 residues. The CDR3 nucleotides are TGTGCCAGCAGCTACCACAGGGGGCGGAACACTGAAGCTTTCTTT. It is translated as CASSYHRGRNTEAFF. The complete variable domain, with remaining parts taken from reference TRBV7-9 and TRBJ1-1, reads DTGVSQNPRHKITKRGQNVTFRCDPISEHNRLYWYRQTLGQGPEFLTYFQNEAQLEKSRLLSDRFSAERPKGSFSTLEIQRTEQGDSAMYLCASSYHRGRNTEAFFGQGTRLTVV.

This clone was picked up one time. V and J are TRBV7-6 and TRBJ2-7; TRBD1 might be the D (5 bases). The CDR3 has 16 amino acids. Germline V lookup: CDR1 SGHVS, CDR2 FNYEAQ. V lost 0 bases and J lost 2, with 14 bases in between. Written as DNA, the CDR3 is TGTGCCAGCAGCTTAGCCTCCGCGACAGATACCTACGAGCAGTACTTC. Translated, it gives CASSLASATDTYEQYF.

The V gene is TRBV16, the J gene TRBJ2-5; TRBD1 is a possible D gene (6 bases). Germline loops: CDR1 KGHSY, CDR2 FQNENV. The CDR3 has 15 amino acids. V was shortened by 4 bases and J by 3 bases, with 15 bases between the two germline ends. The CDR3 protein is CASSPSVRGEETQYF. DNA for the CDR3: TGTGCCAGCAGCCCATCGGTCAGGGGCGAAGAGACCCAGTACTTC.

The chain is built from TRBV6-5 and TRBJ2-2; 9 nucleotides line up with TRBD2. The CDR3 has 15 residues. Trimming at V came to 7 bases and at J to 2 bases, leaving 5 bases not matched to a gene. Germline CDR1 and CDR2: MNHEY and SVGAGI. The CDR3, as DNA: TGTGCCAGCATAAGCGGGAGGCCTAACACCGGGGAGCTGTTTTTT. Its translation: CASISGRPNTGELFF.

V is TRBV4-1 and J is TRBJ1-2, with D possibly matching TRBD1 (5 bases). The CDR3 is 15 amino acids. Germline lookup yields CDR1 MGHRA and CDR2 YSYEKL. V dropped 2 bases and J dropped 1 base, with 11 bases sitting between them. The CDR3: CASSQILRDNYGYTF. The CDR3 bases are TGCGCCAGCAGCCAAATTCTCAGGGATAACTATGGCTACACCTTC.

The table lists this clone with a count of one. This chain connects TRBV12-3 or TRBV12-4 to TRBJ2-1, with D perhaps matching TRBD1 (5 bases). CDR3 length: 13 amino acids. The ends were cut back, 6 bases at V and 10 bases at J, with 16 bases in the middle. The CDR3 DNA reads TGTGCCAGCAGGAAACAGGATACCCGGGAGCAGTTCTTC. This sequence encodes CASRKQDTREQFF.

This chain joins TRBV29-1 and TRBJ1-1, with D tentatively TRBD1 (6 bases). The CDR3 is made up of 14 amino acids. Looked up from germline, CDR1 is SQVTM and CDR2 is ANQGSEA. V was cut by 1 base and J by 4 bases, with 13 bases left in between. CDR3 in DNA: TGCAGCGTTGAAGTCCTTGGGGGCGGCACTGAAGCTTTCTTT. Translating it yields CSVEVLGGGTEAFF.